The rows below give T cell receptor beta chains drawn from one sample of a study of cytomegalovirus exposure and HLA in healthy donors. Sequencing used immunoSEQ multiplex PCR; TCRdb keeps in-frame clones, though not all of them. The repertoire holds over 150,000 clones, with 80% to 85% as singletons. Sequenced input: PBMCs. The origin of the receptors is a woman aged 25 to 45 in good health and CMV-seronegative. The CDR3 runs from the conserved cysteine through the conserved F or W. Fields, in order: V gene, J gene, CDR3 protein.

v_call: TRBV10-2
j_call: TRBJ1-2
cdr3_aa: CASMVRDRGLQPRGYTF

v_call: TRBV27
j_call: TRBJ1-1
cdr3_aa: CASSGQGAQYEAFF

v_call: TRBV10-3
j_call: TRBJ1-2
cdr3_aa: CAAGNLNYGYTF

v_call: TRBV6-5
j_call: TRBJ2-3
cdr3_aa: CASVMTSKGTDTQYF

v_call: TRBV4-2
j_call: TRBJ1-4
cdr3_aa: CASRPVLSATNEKLFF

v_call: TRBV19
j_call: TRBJ2-1
cdr3_aa: CASMGRSSGVYNEQFF

v_call: TRBV5-4
j_call: TRBJ2-2
cdr3_aa: CASSSILAANTGELFF

v_call: TRBV5-6
j_call: TRBJ1-5
cdr3_aa: CASSLAGGGGNQPQHF

v_call: TRBV28
j_call: TRBJ2-3
cdr3_aa: CASSLLAALTDTQYF

v_call: TRBV2
j_call: TRBJ1-2
cdr3_aa: CASIPDREAGYTF

v_call: TRBV2
j_call: TRBJ2-7
cdr3_aa: CASLLQGYPLEQYF

v_call: TRBV7-9
j_call: TRBJ2-2
cdr3_aa: CASSEGRRSIF

v_call: TRBV11-2
j_call: TRBJ2-7
cdr3_aa: CASSTGTGSYEQYF